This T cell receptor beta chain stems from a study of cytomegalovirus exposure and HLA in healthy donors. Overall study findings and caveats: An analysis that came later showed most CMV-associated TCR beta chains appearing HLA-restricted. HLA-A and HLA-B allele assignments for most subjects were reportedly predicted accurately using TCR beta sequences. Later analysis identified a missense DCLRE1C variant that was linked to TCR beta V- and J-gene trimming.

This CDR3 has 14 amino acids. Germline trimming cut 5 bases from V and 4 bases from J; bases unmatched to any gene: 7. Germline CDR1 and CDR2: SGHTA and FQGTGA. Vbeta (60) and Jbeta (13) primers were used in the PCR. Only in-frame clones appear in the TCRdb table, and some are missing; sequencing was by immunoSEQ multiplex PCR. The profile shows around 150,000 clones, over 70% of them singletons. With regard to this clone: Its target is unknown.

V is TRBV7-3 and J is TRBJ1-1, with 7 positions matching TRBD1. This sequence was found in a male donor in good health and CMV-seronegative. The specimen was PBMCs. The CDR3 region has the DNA TGTGCCAGCAGCGCTACAGGGGCCCCCACTGAAGCTTTCTTT. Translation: CASSATGAPTEAFF.